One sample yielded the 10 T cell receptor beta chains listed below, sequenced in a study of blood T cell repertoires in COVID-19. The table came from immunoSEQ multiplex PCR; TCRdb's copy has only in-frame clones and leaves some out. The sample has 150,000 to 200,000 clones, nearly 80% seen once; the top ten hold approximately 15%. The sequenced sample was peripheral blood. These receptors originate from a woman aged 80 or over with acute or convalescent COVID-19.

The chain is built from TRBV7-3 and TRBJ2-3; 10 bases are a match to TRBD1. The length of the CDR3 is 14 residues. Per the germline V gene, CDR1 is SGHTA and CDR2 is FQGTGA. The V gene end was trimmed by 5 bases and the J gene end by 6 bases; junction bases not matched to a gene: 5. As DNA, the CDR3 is TGTGCCAGCAGCCCTGGGACAGGGGAGGATACGCAGTATTTT. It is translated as CASSPGTGEDTQYF.

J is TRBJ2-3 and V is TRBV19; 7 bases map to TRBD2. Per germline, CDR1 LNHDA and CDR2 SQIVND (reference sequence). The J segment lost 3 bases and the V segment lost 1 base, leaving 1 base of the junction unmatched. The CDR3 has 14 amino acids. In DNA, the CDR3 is TGTGCCAGTAGTATAGCGGGGGGTACAGATACGCAGTATTTT. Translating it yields CASSIAGGTDTQYF. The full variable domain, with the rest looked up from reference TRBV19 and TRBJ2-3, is DGGITQSPKYLFRKEGQNVTLSCEQNLNHDAMYWYRQDPGQGLRLIYYSQIVNDFQKGDIAEGYSVSREKKESFPLTVTSAQKNPTAFYLCASSIAGGTDTQYFGPGTRLTVL.

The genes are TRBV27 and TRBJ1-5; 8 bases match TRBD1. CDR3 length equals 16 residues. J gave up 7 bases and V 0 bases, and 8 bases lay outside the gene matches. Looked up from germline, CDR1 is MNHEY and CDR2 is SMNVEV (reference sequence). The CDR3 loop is CASSLSGDRLGQPQHF. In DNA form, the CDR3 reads TGTGCCAGCAGTTTATCGGGGGACAGGCTAGGACAGCCCCAGCATTTT.

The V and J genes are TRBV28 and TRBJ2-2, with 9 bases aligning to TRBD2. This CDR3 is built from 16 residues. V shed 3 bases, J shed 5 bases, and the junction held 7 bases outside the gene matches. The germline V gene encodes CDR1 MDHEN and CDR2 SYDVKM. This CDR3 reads CASSLIAGVETGELFF. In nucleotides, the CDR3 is TGTGCCAGCAGTTTGATAGCGGGAGTTGAAACCGGGGAGCTGTTTTTT.

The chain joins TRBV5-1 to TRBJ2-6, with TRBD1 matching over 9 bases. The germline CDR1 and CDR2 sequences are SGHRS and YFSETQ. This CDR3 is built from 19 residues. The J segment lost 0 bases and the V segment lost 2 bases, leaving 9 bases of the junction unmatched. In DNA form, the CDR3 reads TGCGCCAGCAGCTTCCACCGGGACAGGGATTTCTCTGGGGCCAACGTCCTGACTTTC. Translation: CASSFHRDRDFSGANVLTF.

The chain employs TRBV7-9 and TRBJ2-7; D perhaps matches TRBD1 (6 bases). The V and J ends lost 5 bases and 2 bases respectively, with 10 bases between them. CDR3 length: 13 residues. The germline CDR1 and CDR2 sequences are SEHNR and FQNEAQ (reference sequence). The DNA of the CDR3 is TGTGCCAGCAGCCCGGACAGAGCCTACGAGCAGTACTTC. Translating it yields CASSPDRAYEQYF.

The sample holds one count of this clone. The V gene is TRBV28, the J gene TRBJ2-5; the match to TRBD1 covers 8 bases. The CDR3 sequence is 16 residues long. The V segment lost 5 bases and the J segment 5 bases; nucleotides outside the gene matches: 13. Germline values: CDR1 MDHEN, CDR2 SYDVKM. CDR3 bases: TGTGCCAGCAGTACCCAAGGACAGGGAAGAGGGGAGACCCAGTACTTC. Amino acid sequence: CASSTQGQGRGETQYF.

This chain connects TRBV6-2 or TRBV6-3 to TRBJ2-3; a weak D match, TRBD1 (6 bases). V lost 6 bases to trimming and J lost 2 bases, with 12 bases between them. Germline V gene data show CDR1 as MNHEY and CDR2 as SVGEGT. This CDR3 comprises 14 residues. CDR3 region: CASSLQGNTDTQYF. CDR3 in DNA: TGTGCCAGCAGCTTACAGGGAAACACAGATACGCAGTATTTT.

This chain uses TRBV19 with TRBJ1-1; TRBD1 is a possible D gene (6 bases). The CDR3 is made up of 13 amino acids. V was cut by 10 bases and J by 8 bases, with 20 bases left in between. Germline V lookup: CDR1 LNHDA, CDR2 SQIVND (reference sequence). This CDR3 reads CAKRSRTEGEAFF. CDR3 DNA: TGTGCCAAACGGAGTAGGACAGAAGGGGAAGCTTTCTTT. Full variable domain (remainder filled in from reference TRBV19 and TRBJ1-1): DGGITQSPKYLFRKEGQNVTLSCEQNLNHDAMYWYRQDPGQGLRLIYYSQIVNDFQKGDIAEGYSVSREKKESFPLTVTSAQKNPTAFYLCAKRSRTEGEAFFGQGTRLTVV.

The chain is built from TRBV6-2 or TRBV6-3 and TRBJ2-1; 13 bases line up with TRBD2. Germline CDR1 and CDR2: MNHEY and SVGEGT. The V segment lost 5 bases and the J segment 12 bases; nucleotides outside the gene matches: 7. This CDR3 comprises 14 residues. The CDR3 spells CASSRGTSGTRQFF. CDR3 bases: TGTGCCAGCAGTCGCGGGACTAGCGGGACGAGGCAGTTCTTC.